This T cell receptor (beta chain) originates from a study of CD8+ T cells in alopecia areata (dated by TCRdb to about 2018). Notes on the research overall: Treated patients were enrolled in an open-label pilot trial of oral tofacitinib at 5 to 10 mg twice daily for moderate-to-severe alopecia areata. Patients received tofacitinib for 6 to 18 months and were then followed off drug for 6 months to check for delayed response and recurrence. The SALT score, which quantifies the percentage of affected scalp surface area, was used to measure disease severity in treated patients. The study used high-throughput TCRbeta sequencing to examine T cell clonal expansion in alopecia areata, in both the C3H/HeJ mouse model and human patients. Scalp tissue and sorted CD4+ and CD8+ peripheral blood T cells from patchy and totalis/universalis alopecia areata patients and from healthy controls were covered by human TCRbeta sequencing. Biopsies were taken from tofacitinib-treated patients at baseline and at 4 and 24 weeks of treatment, and a later scalp biopsy was taken in several of the tofacitinib-treated patients. Scalp clonality was compared across normal scalp (n=4), patchy alopecia areata scalp (n=8), and alopecia totalis/universalis scalp (n=8). The RNA source kit depended on sample type: the PAXgene miRNA kit for fixed scalp, the miRNeasy kit for PBMCs, and the RNeasy kit for mouse skin. immunoSEQ multiplex PCR using 35 Vbeta forward primers and 13 Jbeta reverse primers was used to amplify TCRbeta CDR3 regions.

According to the study, the label for this sample's time point signals: roughly 26 weeks on oral tofacitinib. In the paper's terms, the treatment or condition label means: oral pan-JAK inhibitor, 5-10 mg twice daily. Peripheral blood and lesional scalp punch biopsies were obtained from patients with alopecia areata. PBMCs were separated by density centrifugation and stained for CD3, CD4 and CD8, after which CD4+ and CD8+ T cells were sorted on a FACSAria. As to this clone: Its antigen target is currently unknown. It has no much larger one-base neighbor in the sample; base qualities were not kept.

Summary of the overall study and its limitations: Scalp clonality and the number of expanded CD8+ clones among the top 100 scalp clones were significantly decreased by tofacitinib. Unlike mouse skin, where gammadelta T cells dominate, normal human skin contains resident alphabeta T cells that get sequenced too, which complicates analysis of the scalp TCR repertoire. Because the treated cohort was small and included a single nonresponder, larger studies are needed to assess links between baseline CD8+ expansion and response. Shared TCR sequences between patients were less evident than in mice, which may be partly attributable to HLA diversity in the patient population. During tofacitinib treatment, many expanded lesional clones stuck around in both scalp and blood, and this persistence may partly explain why relapse happens after treatment is stopped. Compared with normal scalp, lesional scalp had higher clonality and more expanded CD8+ clones, particularly in alopecia totalis/universalis, a pattern that suggests antigenic drive.

Library preparation was by the immunoSEQ multiplex PCR assay. To provide template for TCR sequencing, every sample had RNA extracted and reverse transcribed into cDNA. SuperScript III was used to make first-strand cDNA, primed with a 2:1 mix of oligo-dT and random hexamers. A synthetic immune receptor repertoire was used to gauge amplification bias, and whatever bias remained was removed computationally. The study's own analysis went as follows. After raw reads were preprocessed to remove errors, the CDR3 was defined following IMGT conventions as running from the conserved cysteine to phenylalanine. Clonality was calculated as 1 minus Shannon entropy normalized by log2 of the number of productive unique TCRs. Scalp TCRbeta sequences were cross-referenced with sorted blood CD4 and CD8 repertoires so that the CD4 or CD8 identity of scalp clones could be inferred. This immuneACCESS table, as held by TCRdb, lists in-frame sequences with V and J called but not all clones. Of the missing ones, under half trace to an unresolved V gene in checked studies; the others have no known cause. V and J calls plus clone size are reproduced from that table; the DNA served to infer D and trimming. This sample holds 90,000 or so clones; roughly 40% were observed only once. 18% of the sample is held by the ten biggest clonotypes.

The TCR sequence derives from a human donor with alopecia areata. This specimen was CD8+ T cells sorted from blood, taken at week 24, from a patient treated with tofacitinib.

The sequenced DNA: TGTGCCAGCAGTTTCAGCGGGAGCTCCTACGAGCAGTACTTC. The resulting protein is CASSFSGSSYEQYF. The chain joins TRBV27 to TRBJ2-7, with 8 junctional bases fitting TRBD2. From the cysteine through the phenylalanine, the CDR3 covers 14 amino acids. This entry keeps only the CDR3 DNA: 42 bases, framed from base 1. Taken from the germline V gene (reference sequence), the CDR1 and CDR2 loops are MNHEY and SMNVEV. V ends up 3 bases short and J 0 bases short, with an unmatched junction base count of 1.